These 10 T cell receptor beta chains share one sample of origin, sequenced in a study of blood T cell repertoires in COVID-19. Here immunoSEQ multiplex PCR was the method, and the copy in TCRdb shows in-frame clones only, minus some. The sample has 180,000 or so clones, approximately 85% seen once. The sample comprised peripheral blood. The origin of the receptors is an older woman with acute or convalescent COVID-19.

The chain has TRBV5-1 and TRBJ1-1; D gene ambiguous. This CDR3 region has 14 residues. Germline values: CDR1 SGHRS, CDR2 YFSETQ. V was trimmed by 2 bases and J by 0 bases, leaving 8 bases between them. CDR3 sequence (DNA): TGCGCCAGCAGCTTCCGGGATATGAACACTGAAGCTTTCTTT. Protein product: CASSFRDMNTEAFF.

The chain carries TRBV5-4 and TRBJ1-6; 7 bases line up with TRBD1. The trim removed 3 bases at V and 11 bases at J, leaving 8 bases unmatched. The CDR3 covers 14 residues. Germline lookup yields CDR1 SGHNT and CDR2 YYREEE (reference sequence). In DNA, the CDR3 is TGTGCCAGCAGCTCTACAGGGGAAGGTACACCCCTCCACTTT. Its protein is CASSSTGEGTPLHF.

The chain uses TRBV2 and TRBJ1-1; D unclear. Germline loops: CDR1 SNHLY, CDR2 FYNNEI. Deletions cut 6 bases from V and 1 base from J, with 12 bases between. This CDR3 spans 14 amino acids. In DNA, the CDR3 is TGTGCCAGCAGGATAACAGACACGAACACTGAAGCTTTCTTT. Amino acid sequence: CASRITDTNTEAFF.

CDR3 protein: CASSYRGNQPQHF. The DNA of the CDR3 is TGTGCCAGCAGTTACAGGGGAAATCAGCCCCAGCATTTT. This sequence joins TRBV6-6 and TRBJ1-5; a possible D gene is TRBD1 (5 bases). The CDR3 is 13 residues long. Per the germline V gene, CDR1 is MNHNY and CDR2 is SVGAGI (reference sequence). Trimming removed 2 bases at V and 4 bases at J, with 6 bases between.

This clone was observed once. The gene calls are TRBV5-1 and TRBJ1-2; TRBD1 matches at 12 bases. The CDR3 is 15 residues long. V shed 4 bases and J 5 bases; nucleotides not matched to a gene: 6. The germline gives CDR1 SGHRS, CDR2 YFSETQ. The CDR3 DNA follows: TGCGCCAGCAGCCAAGGGACAGGGGGCGGGTATGGCTACACCTTC. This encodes CASSQGTGGGYGYTF.

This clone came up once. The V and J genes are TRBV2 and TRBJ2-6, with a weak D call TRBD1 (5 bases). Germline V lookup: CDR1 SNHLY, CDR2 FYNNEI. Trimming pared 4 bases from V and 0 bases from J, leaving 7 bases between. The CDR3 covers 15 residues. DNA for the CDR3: TGTGCCAGCAGTGCTCAGGGCTCTGGGGCCAACGTCCTGACTTTC. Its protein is CASSAQGSGANVLTF. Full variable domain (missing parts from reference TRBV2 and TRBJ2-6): EPEVTQTPSHQVTQMGQEVILRCVPISNHLYFYWYRQILGQKVEFLVSFYNNEISEKSEIFDDQFSVERPDGSNFTLKIRSTKLEDSAMYFCASSAQGSGANVLTFGAGSRLTVL.

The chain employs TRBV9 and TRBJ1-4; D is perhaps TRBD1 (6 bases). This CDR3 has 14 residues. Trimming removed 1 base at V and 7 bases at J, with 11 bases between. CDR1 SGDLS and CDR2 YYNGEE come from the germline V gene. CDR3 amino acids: CASSVRGSGEKLFF. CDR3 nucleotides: TGTGCCAGCAGCGTAAGGGGGAGCGGTGAAAAACTGTTTTTT.

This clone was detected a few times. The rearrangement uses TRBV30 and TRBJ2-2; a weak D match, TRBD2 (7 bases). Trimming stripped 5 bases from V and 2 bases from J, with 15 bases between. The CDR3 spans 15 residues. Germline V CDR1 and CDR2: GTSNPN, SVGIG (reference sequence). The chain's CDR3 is CAWDGGADNTGELFF. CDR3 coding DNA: TGTGCCTGGGATGGGGGGGCGGATAACACCGGGGAGCTGTTTTTT.

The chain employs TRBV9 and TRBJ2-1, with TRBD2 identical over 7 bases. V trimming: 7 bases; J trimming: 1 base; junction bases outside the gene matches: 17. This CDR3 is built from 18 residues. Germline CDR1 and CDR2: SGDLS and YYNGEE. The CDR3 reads CASSSPGVAAGSYNEQFF. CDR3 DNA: TGTGCCAGCTCTTCACCCGGGGTTGCAGCGGGATCCTACAATGAGCAGTTCTTC.

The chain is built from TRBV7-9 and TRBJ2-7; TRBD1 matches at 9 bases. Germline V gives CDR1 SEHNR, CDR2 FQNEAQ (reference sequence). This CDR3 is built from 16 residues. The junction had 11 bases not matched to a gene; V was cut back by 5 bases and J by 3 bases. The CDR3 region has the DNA TGTGCCAGCAGCGCCACGCCGGAGACAGGGGGCTACGAGCAGTACTTC. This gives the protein CASSATPETGGYEQYF.